The TCR beta chain under discussion was sequenced for a study of OX40 agonist ivuxolimab in advanced cancers. As for the study in general: With ivuxolimab, an agonistic anti-OX40 (CD134) antibody, patients were treated.

The study's findings and limits: The CD4+ and CD8+ T cells in the blood had expanded clonally by week 6 at 0.1 to 3.0 mg/kg. The mean number of expanded clones was higher in CD8+ T cells than in CD4+.

The CDR3 runs 16 residues. The method was immunoSEQ multiplex PCR; TCRdb's version includes in-frame clones alone and lacks a portion of them. The sample includes tens of thousands of clones, about 90% of them seen just once. On this clone itself: Its antigen is undetermined.

The sequence derives from an adult with an advanced solid tumor such as melanoma, head and neck, liver or kidney cancer. The input for sequencing was CD4+ or CD8+ T cells sorted from blood, taken in a trial of the OX40 agonist ivuxolimab. V and J are TRBV21-1 and TRBJ1-5; no check of the table's D call, TRBD1, against the DNA was made. TRBV21-1 constitutes a pseudogene. Written as DNA, the CDR3 is TGTGCCAGCAGCAAAGAAACAGGGGGCGGCAATCAGCCCCAGCATTTT. It yields the protein CASSKETGGGNQPQHF.